This TCR beta chain came from a study of T cell repertoires in cytomegalovirus infection (dated by TCRdb to between 2017 and 2020). Notes on the research overall: Donor HLA type was relevant to the analysis, because carriage of CMV infection together with the matching HLA type was indicated by public TCR beta signatures.

Sequencer: Illumina HiSeq 1500. TCRdb reworked the public reads: Q25 trimming with fastp, MiXCR clone assembly, productive beta chains retained. Duplicate CDR3 protein sequences are folded into a single record with the most common DNA and genes. For this sample the table gives nearly 450,000 distinct CDR3 sequences, of which about 33% were detected only once. The ten most abundant clones make up 12% to 15% of the sample. V drops 7 bases and J drops 6 bases, leaving 7 bases in between. CDR1 and CDR2, per the germline V gene, are MNHNS and SASEGT. Taken from cysteine to phenylalanine, the CDR3 has 11 residues. Only the CDR3 DNA is retained, 33 bases long and in frame from the first base. A word on this clonotype: Its antigen has not been determined. There are no base qualities to consult, and no much larger clone falls within one base.

On the study overall, not on this receptor specifically: The ex vivo response was dominated by HLA-C-restricted CMV-specific TCR beta clonotypes, and the single most frequent clonotype in two of eight donors was supplied by these HLA-C-restricted clonotypes. In both this cohort and an independent cohort of approximately 350 donors, the cumulative frequency of public TCR beta family members distinguished carriers of CMV infection plus the relevant HLA type.

The chain employs TRBV6-1 and TRBJ2-1; TRBD1 is a weak D gene call, 5 bases matching. This clonotype was sampled from a human donor in good health (CMV status not recorded). Some clones in this sample may be carry-over from other donors' samples. Sequenced material: PBMCs. Here the CDR3 is given as CASKTGNEQFF. The sequence in DNA is TGTGCCAGCAAAACAGGCAATGAGCAGTTCTTC.